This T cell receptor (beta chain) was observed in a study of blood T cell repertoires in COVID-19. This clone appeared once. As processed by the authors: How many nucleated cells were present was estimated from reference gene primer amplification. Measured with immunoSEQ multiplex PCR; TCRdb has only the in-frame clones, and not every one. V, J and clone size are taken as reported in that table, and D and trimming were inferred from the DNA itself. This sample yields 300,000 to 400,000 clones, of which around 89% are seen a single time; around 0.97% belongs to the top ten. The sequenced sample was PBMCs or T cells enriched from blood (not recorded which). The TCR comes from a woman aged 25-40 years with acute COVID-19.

Written as DNA, the CDR3 is TGTGCCAGCAGCCAGGGACAGGGGGTTTATGAAGCTTTCTTT. Translated: CASSQGQGVYEAFF. The chain has TRBV3-1 (or the pseudogene TRBV3-2) and TRBJ1-1; 11 bases align to TRBD1. Looked up from germline, CDR1 is LGHDT and CDR2 is YNNKEL (reference sequence). The CDR3 sequence is 14 residues long. The ends lost 3 bases at V and 7 bases at J; junction bases unmatched: 4.